Each of the 4 T cell receptor beta chains below was sequenced from the same sample in a study of technical replicates of blood from several donors. Here immunoSEQ multiplex PCR was the method, and the copy in TCRdb shows in-frame clones only, minus some. The table has about 79,000 clones, more than 90% seen once. Sequenced: T cells isolated from PBMCs. These receptors all come from a human donor in good health. Some clones in this sample may be carry-over from other donors' samples.

This CDR3 reads CASSGTGGGLSGYPAYEQYF. CDR3 DNA sequence: TGCGCCAGCAGCGGGACAGGGGGCGGACTTTCCGGGTATCCGGCCTACGAGCAGTACTTC. This chain links TRBV5-1 with TRBJ2-5; TRBD1 agrees at 12 bases. The J call is in doubt because the DNA end fits TRBJ2-7 better. Germline loops: CDR1 SGHRS, CDR2 YFSETQ. CDR3 length equals 20 residues.

The gene calls are TRBV29-1 and TRBJ2-7, with TRBD2 matching 9 bases. The length of the CDR3 is 15 residues. Trimming at V came to 4 bases and at J to 0 bases, leaving 7 bases not matched to a gene. Germline assignment: CDR1 SQVTM and CDR2 ANQGSEA. The CDR3 coding sequence is TGCAGCGTTGCCCACGAGCGGGAGGTCTCCTACGAGCAGTACTTC. This translates into CSVAHEREVSYEQYF.

The J gene is TRBJ2-7, the V gene TRBV6-6; D ambiguous. Trimming left V 8 bases short and J 3 bases short, with 14 bases between. CDR3 size: 13 residues. Germline V lookup: CDR1 MNHNY, CDR2 SVGAGI (reference sequence). The CDR3 spells CASSAGFGYEQYF. DNA of the CDR3: TGTGCCAGCTCGGCAGGATTCGGCTACGAGCAGTACTTC.

The chain carries TRBV28 and TRBJ2-7; D might be TRBD1 (6 bases). This CDR3 contains 17 residues. Per the germline V gene, CDR1 is MDHEN and CDR2 is SYDVKM. V was trimmed by 4 bases and J by 4 bases, leaving 23 bases between them. In DNA form, the CDR3 reads TGTGCCAGCAGTTCACCCGGGACAACGGCTTATGTTTACGAGCAGTACTTC. Residues: CASSSPGTTAYVYEQYF.